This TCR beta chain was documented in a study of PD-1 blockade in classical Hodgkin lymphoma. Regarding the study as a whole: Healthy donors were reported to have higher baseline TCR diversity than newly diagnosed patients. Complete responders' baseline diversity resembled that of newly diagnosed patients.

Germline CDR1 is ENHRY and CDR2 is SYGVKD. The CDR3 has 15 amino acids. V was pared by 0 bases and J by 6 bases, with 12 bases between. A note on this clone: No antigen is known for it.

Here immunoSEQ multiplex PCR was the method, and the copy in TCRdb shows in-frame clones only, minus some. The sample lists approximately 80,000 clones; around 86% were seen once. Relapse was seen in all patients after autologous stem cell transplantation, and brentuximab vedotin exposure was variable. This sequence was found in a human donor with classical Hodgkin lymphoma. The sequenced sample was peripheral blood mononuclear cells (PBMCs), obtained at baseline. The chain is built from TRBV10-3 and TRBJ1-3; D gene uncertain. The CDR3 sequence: CAISESGRTKNTIYF. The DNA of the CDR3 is TGTGCCATCAGTGAGTCCGGCAGAACCAAAAACACCATATATTTT.